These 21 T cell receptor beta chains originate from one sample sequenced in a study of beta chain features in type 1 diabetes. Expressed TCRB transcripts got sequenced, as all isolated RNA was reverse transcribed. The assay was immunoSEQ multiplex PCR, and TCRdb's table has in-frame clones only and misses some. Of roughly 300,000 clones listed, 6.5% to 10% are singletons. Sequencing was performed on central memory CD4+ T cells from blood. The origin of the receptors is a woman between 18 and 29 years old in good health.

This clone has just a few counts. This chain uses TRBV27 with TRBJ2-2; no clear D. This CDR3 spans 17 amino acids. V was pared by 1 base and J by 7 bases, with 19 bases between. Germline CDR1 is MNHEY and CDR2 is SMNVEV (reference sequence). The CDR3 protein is CASSLWISGPKGGELFF. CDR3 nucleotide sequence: TGTGCCAGCAGTTTATGGATATCGGGCCCGAAGGGCGGGGAGCTGTTTTTT.

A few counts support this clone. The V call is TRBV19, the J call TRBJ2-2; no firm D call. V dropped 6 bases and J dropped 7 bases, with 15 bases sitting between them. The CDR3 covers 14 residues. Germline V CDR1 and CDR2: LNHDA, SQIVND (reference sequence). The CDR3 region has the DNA TGTGCCAGTAGGTTACGCGGATTTGACGGGGAGCTGTTTTTT. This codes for CASRLRGFDGELFF.

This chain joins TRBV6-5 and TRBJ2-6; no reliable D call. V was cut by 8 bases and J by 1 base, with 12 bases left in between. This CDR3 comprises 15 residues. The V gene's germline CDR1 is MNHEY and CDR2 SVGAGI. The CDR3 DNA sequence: TGTGCCAGCCACCTTCGAGAATCTGGGGCCAACGTCCTGACTTTC. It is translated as CASHLRESGANVLTF.

CDR3 coding DNA: TGTGCCAGCAGTTACACCGGGCAGGTGTCAAACATTCAGTACTTC. Amino acid sequence: CASSYTGQVSNIQYF. The rearrangement joins TRBV6-5 to TRBJ2-4, with unresolved D. Germline CDR1 reads MNHEY; CDR2 reads SVGAGI. CDR3 size: 15 residues. V was clipped by 2 bases and J by 6 bases, with 14 bases between them.

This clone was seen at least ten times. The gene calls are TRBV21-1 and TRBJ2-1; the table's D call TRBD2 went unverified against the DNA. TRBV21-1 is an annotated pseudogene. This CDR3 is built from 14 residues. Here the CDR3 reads CASRGGSGYNEQFF. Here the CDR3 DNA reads TGTGCCAGCAGAGGCGGGAGTGGCTACAATGAGCAGTTCTTC.

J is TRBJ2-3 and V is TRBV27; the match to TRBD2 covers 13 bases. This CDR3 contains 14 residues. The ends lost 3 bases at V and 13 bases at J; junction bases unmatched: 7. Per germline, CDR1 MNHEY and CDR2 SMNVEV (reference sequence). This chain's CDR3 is CASSFARTSGRKYF. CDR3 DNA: TGTGCCAGCAGTTTTGCCCGGACTAGCGGGAGAAAGTATTTT.

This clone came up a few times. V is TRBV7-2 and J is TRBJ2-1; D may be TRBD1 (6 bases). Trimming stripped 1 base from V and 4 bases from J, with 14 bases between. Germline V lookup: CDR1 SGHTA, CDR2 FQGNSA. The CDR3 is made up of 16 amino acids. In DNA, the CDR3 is TGTGCCAGCAGCTTAGTTTCCGGGACATCATACAATGAGCAGTTCTTC. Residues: CASSLVSGTSYNEQFF.

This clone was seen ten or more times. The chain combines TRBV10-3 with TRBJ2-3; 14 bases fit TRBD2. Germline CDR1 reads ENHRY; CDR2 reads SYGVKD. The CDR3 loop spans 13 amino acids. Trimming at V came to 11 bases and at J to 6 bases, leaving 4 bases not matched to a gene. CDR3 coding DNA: TGTGCCGTGAGACTAGCGGGAGGGGATACGCAGTATTTT. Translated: CAVRLAGGDTQYF.

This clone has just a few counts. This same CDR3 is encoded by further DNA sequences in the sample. The CDR3 DNA reads as TGTGCCAGCTCACCGCCAGGGGGCCGGGAGACCCAGTACTTC. Translation gives CASSPPGGRETQYF. The chain employs TRBV18 and TRBJ2-5, with 8 bases aligning to TRBD1. Germline V lookup: CDR1 KGHSH, CDR2 LQKENI. Germline trimming cut 3 bases from V and 5 bases from J; bases unmatched to any gene: 5. This CDR3 has 14 amino acids.

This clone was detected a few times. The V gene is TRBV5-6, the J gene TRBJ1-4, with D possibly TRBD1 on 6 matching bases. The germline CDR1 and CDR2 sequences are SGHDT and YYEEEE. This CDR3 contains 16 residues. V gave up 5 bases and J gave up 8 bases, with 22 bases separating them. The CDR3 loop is CASRRNALQGGEKLFF. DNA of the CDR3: TGTGCCAGCAGACGGAACGCATTACAGGGTGGCGAAAAACTGTTTTTT.

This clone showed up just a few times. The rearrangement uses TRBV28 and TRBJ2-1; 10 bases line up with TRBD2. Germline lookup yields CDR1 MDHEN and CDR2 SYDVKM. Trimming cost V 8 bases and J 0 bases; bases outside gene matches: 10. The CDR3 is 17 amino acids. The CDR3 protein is CASRTPGLASSYNEQFF. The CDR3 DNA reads TGTGCCAGCCGTACGCCGGGACTAGCGAGCTCCTACAATGAGCAGTTCTTC. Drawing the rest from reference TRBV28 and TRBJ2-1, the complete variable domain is DVKVTQSSRYLVKRTGEKVFLECVQDMDHENMFWYRQDPGLGLRLIYFSYDVKMKEKGDIPEGYSVSREKKERFSLILESASTNQTSMYLCASRTPGLASSYNEQFFGPGTRLTVL.

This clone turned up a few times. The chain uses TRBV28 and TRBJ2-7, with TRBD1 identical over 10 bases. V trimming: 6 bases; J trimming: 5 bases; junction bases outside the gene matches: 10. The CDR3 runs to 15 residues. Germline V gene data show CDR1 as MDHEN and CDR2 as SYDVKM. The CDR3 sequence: CASSLGGTGDHEQYF. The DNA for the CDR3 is TGTGCCAGCAGCCTGGGGGGGACAGGGGATCACGAGCAGTACTTC.

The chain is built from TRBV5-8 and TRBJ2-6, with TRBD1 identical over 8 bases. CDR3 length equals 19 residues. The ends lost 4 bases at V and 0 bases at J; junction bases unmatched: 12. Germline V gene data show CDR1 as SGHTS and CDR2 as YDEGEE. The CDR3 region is CASSPITGTGTSGANVLTF. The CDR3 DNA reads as TGTGCCAGCAGCCCTATAACCGGGACAGGAACCTCTGGGGCCAACGTCCTGACTTTC.

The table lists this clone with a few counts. The CDR3 sequence is CASTRPPQDIQYF. The CDR3, as DNA: TGTGCCAGCACCAGGCCCCCGCAGGACATTCAGTACTTC. This sequence joins TRBV28 and TRBJ2-4; D is uncertain. The CDR3 is made up of 13 amino acids. Trimming removed 7 bases at V and 8 bases at J, with 15 bases between. Germline V gene lookup returns CDR1 MDHEN and CDR2 SYDVKM.

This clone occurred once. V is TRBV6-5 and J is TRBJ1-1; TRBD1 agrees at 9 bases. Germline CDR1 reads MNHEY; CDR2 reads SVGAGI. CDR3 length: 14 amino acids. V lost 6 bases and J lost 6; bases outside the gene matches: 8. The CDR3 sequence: CASSPGDRAPEAFF. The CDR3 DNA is TGTGCCAGCAGCCCGGGGGACAGGGCCCCTGAAGCTTTCTTT.

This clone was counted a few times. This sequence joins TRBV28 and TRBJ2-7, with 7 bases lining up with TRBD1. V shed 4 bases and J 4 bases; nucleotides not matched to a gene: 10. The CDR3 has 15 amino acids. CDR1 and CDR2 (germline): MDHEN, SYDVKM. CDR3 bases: TGTGCCAGCAGTTCCCGGGACAGACGACGGTACGAGCAGTACTTC. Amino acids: CASSSRDRRRYEQYF. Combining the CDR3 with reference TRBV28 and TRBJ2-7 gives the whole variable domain DVKVTQSSRYLVKRTGEKVFLECVQDMDHENMFWYRQDPGLGLRLIYFSYDVKMKEKGDIPEGYSVSREKKERFSLILESASTNQTSMYLCASSSRDRRRYEQYFGPGTRLTVT.

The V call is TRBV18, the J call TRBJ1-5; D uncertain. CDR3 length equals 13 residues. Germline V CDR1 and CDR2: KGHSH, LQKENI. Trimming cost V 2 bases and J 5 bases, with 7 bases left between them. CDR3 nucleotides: TGTGCCAGCTCACCAGACACCGATCAGCCCCAGCATTTT. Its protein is CASSPDTDQPQHF.

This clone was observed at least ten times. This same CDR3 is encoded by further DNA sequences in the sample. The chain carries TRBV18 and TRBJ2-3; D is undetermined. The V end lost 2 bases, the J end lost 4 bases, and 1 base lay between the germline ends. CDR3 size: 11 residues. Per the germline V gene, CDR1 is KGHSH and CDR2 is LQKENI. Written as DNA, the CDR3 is TGTGCCAGCTCACCAGCAGATACGCAGTATTTT. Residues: CASSPADTQYF.

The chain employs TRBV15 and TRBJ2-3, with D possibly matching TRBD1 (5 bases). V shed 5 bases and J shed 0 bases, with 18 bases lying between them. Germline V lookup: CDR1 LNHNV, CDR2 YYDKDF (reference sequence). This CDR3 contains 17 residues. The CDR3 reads CATSGLQTVPSTDTQYF. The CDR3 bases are TGTGCCACCAGCGGGCTCCAGACAGTGCCTAGCACAGATACGCAGTATTTT.

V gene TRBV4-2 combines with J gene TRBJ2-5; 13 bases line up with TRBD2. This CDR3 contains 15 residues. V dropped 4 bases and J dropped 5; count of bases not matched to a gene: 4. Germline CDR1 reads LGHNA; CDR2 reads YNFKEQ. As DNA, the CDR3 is TGTGCCAGCAGCCTTGGACTAGCGGGAGCTGAGACCCAGTACTTC. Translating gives CASSLGLAGAETQYF.

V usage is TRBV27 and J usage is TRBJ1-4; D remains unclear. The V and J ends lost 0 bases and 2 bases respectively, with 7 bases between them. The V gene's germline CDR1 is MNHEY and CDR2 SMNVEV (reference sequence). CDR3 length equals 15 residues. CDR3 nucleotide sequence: TGTGCCAGCAGTTTATCTTGGGCTACTAATGAAAAACTGTTTTTT. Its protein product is CASSLSWATNEKLFF.